One and the same sample provided the 2 T cell receptor beta chains below, sequenced in a study of blood T cell repertoires in COVID-19. Sequencing was performed with immunoSEQ multiplex PCR; in TCRdb, only in-frame clones are kept and a portion is missing. The table records about 86,000 clones, under 85% of them present only once. Material: peripheral blood. The receptors here all came from a man in his 70s with acute or convalescent COVID-19.

This sequence joins TRBV6-5 and TRBJ1-1, with a weak D call TRBD1 (6 bases). The CDR3 loop spans 14 amino acids. Germline V lookup: CDR1 MNHEY, CDR2 SVGAGI. V lost 2 bases and J lost 1, with 8 bases in between. The CDR3 sequence: CASSYVGQNTEAFF. In nucleotides, the CDR3 is TGTGCCAGCAGTTACGTGGGACAGAACACTGAAGCTTTCTTT.

The chain employs TRBV10-3 and TRBJ2-2; TRBD1 is a possible D gene (5 bases). The CDR3 sequence is 16 residues long. Germline V gene sequence: CDR1 ENHRY, CDR2 SYGVKD. Trimming took off 0 bases at V and 2 bases at J, with 10 bases between the two ends. CDR3 sequence (DNA): TGTGCCATCAGTGAGTCGTTGGACACAAACACCGGGGAGCTGTTTTTT. It is translated as CAISESLDTNTGELFF.